This T cell receptor beta chain was obtained from a study of cytomegalovirus exposure and HLA in healthy donors. Both 60 Vbeta primers and 13 Jbeta primers went into the PCR. Sequenced by immunoSEQ multiplex PCR; TCRdb stores in-frame clones only, minus some. The data contain roughly 99,000 clones, about four fifths of them singletons. The germline V gene encodes CDR1 KGHSY and CDR2 FQNENV. The CDR3 totals 16 residues. Trimming stripped 1 base from V and 9 bases from J, with 16 bases between. This rearrangement joins TRBV16 to TRBJ1-6, with D tentatively TRBD1 (6 bases). The origin of this receptor is a woman between 40 and 55 years old in good health and CMV-seronegative. The sample was PBMCs. CDR3 in amino acids: CASSQFQGIGSSPLHF. DNA for the CDR3: TGTGCCAGCAGCCAATTTCAGGGGATTGGGAGTTCACCCCTCCACTTT.